This T cell receptor (beta chain) was identified during a study of cytomegalovirus exposure and HLA in healthy donors. Primers for the PCR totalled 60 Vbeta and 13 Jbeta. Authors' processing steps: As a later analysis found, there were tens of millions of unique TCR beta chains, of which roughly 11 million were shared. Produced via immunoSEQ multiplex PCR; TCRdb's table is partial and in-frame only. The V and J calls and the clone size are those of that table, but D and trimming were determined from the DNA. Here the sample spans 95,000 to 150,000 clones, over 60% being singletons. This CDR3 region has 16 residues. Germline CDR1 SEHNR, CDR2 FQNEAQ (reference sequence). The junction had 11 bases not matched to a gene; V was cut back by 4 bases and J by 6 bases. Study-wide points: In a later analysis, common viral pathogens appeared linked to several of the most significant clusters. Relative to equally common others, HLA-associated TCR beta chains showed greater clonal expansion in a later analysis. A later analysis associated about 18,000 TCR beta sequences with HLA alleles at a 0.05 false discovery rate.

This clone was observed once. The antigen remains unidentified. Sequencing input: PBMCs. This chain connects TRBV7-9 to TRBJ1-4; 7 bases align to TRBD1. The source of this sequence is a woman aged 40 to 50 in good health and CMV-seropositive. The CDR3 region has the DNA TGTGCCAGCAGCTCAGCTGTGACAGGGCTTTATGAAAAACTGTTTTTT. It yields the protein CASSSAVTGLYEKLFF. Drawing the rest from reference TRBV7-9 and TRBJ1-4, the complete variable domain is DTGVSQNPRHKITKRGQNVTFRCDPISEHNRLYWYRQTLGQGPEFLTYFQNEAQLEKSRLLSDRFSAERPKGSFSTLEIQRTEQGDSAMYLCASSSAVTGLYEKLFFGSGTQLSVL.